This T cell receptor beta chain was identified in a study of tumor-infiltrating lymphocytes in glioblastoma multiforme. This clonotype was detected a few times. The antigen is not known. Whole-study results and caveats: The TCR and somatic mutation analysis included just one glioblastoma patient. The T cells in this sample were not sorted into functional subsets. Clone frequencies may be distorted by unequal TCR transcripts per cell.

Three nested ARM-PCR rounds with V-beta and C-beta primers built TCRB libraries. Unique molecular identifiers were not described for the libraries. TCRdb recomputed calls from the multiplex PCR reads with MiXCR, one row per CDR3 protein. The table has 7,500 to 10,000 distinct CDR3 sequences, around 71% seen once. After removal of 6 bases from V and 3 bases from J, the junction contained 4 bases not matched to a gene. Germline-derived CDR1 and CDR2 are SGHAT and FQDESV (reference sequence). This CDR3 comprises 13 residues. The TCR originated in a male donor with glioblastoma. The V call is TRBV11-1, the J call TRBJ2-5, with 7 bases fitting TRBD1. The material sequenced was brain tumor tissue. CDR3 DNA: TGTGCCAGCAGTCCCGGGACAGAAGAGACCCAGTACTTC. As protein: CASSPGTEETQYF.